These 18 T cell receptor beta chains share one sample of origin, sequenced in a study of cytomegalovirus exposure and HLA in healthy donors. The PCR made use of 60 Vbeta and 13 Jbeta primers. Clones were read by immunoSEQ multiplex PCR, and TCRdb kept only the in-frame ones, dropping some. The sample table sets out roughly 150,000 clones. The sequenced sample was PBMCs. The receptors stem from a woman aged 50 to 60 in good health and CMV-seronegative.

The CDR3 DNA reads as TGTGCCAGCAGCTCGACAGCGAACACTGAAGCTTTCTTT. This codes for CASSSTANTEAFF. The chain employs TRBV5-4 and TRBJ1-1, with a tentative D call TRBD1 (5 bases). Germline V CDR1 and CDR2: SGHNT, YYREEE (reference sequence). Between the trimmed V and J ends, which lost 3 bases and 1 base, there was a span of 7 bases. The CDR3 is 13 amino acids.

V gene TRBV28 combines with J gene TRBJ1-3, with D possibly being TRBD1 (6 bases). The germline V gene has CDR1 MDHEN and CDR2 SYDVKM. The CDR3 runs to 13 residues. V lost 7 bases to trimming and J lost 0 bases, with 7 bases between them. The DNA for the CDR3 is TGTGCCAGCAACAGGGCCTCTGGAAACACCATATATTTT. The encoded protein is CASNRASGNTIYF.

The chain employs TRBV5-6 and TRBJ1-5; 10 bases are shared with TRBD1. The V gene's germline CDR1 is SGHDT and CDR2 YYEEEE. This CDR3 is 14 amino acids long. The V gene end was trimmed by 4 bases and the J gene end by 7 bases; junction bases not matched to a gene: 5. The CDR3: CASSPGTGVQPQHF. CDR3 DNA: TGTGCCAGCAGCCCCGGGACAGGGGTACAGCCCCAGCATTTT.

V and J are TRBV7-2 and TRBJ2-7; maybe TRBD2 (6 bases). The CDR3 length is 15 residues. The V and J ends lost 3 bases and 2 bases respectively, with 14 bases between them. Per germline, CDR1 SGHTA and CDR2 FQGNSA. DNA for the CDR3: TGTGCCAGCAGCTTCCAAGGTGGAGGGACCTACGAGCAGTACTTC. Translating gives CASSFQGGGTYEQYF.

This chain links TRBV6-1 with TRBJ1-5; D gene unclear. The CDR3 length is 13 residues. Deletions cut 8 bases from V and 6 bases from J, with 14 bases between. From germline, CDR1 is MNHNS and CDR2 SASEGT. The CDR3 DNA sequence: TGTGCCAGCCGAGTTCCCCCTCGTCAGCCCCAGCATTTT. Its protein is CASRVPPRQPQHF.

V is TRBV4-2 and J is TRBJ1-5; D not certain. Germline V lookup: CDR1 LGHNA, CDR2 YNFKEQ. The V end lost 0 bases, the J end lost 2 bases, and 14 bases lay between the germline ends. The CDR3 is 17 residues long. The CDR3 loop is CASSQDLTAHGNQPQHF. CDR3 nucleotides: TGTGCCAGCAGCCAAGATTTGACTGCCCATGGCAATCAGCCCCAGCATTTT.

The CDR3 region has the DNA TGTGCCAGCAGCCGCGGACTGCCGACCTACGAGCAGTACTTC. This translates into CASSRGLPTYEQYF. The chain uses TRBV27 and TRBJ2-7, with D perhaps TRBD2 (5 bases). The CDR3 is 14 residues long. The germline CDR1 and CDR2 sequences are MNHEY and SMNVEV (reference sequence). V was shortened by 6 bases and J by 2 bases, with 14 bases between the two germline ends.

The chain has TRBV19 and TRBJ1-5; D uncertain. The germline V gene has CDR1 LNHDA and CDR2 SQIVND (reference sequence). V lost 2 bases and J 3 bases, leaving 8 bases between the germline ends. CDR3 length equals 14 residues. CDR3 sequence reads: CASSITDLNQPQHF. CDR3 bases: TGTGCCAGTAGTATAACAGATCTCAATCAGCCCCAGCATTTT.

The chain couples TRBV4-1 to TRBJ1-1, with D unclear. Between the trimmed V and J ends, which lost 1 base and 1 base, there was a span of 4 bases. The CDR3 has 13 residues. Germline V gene lookup returns CDR1 MGHRA and CDR2 YSYEKL. DNA for the CDR3: TGCGCCAGCAGCCAAGTAGAGAACACTGAAGCTTTCTTT. Translated, it gives CASSQVENTEAFF.

This chain connects TRBV6-1 to TRBJ1-1; D remains unclear. The germline V and J ends were trimmed by 2 bases and 7 bases, with 11 bases remaining between them. The length of the CDR3 is 13 residues. The germline CDR1 and CDR2 sequences are MNHNS and SASEGT. This CDR3 is CASSESRLLEAFF. The CDR3 bases are TGTGCCAGCAGTGAATCTAGACTGCTTGAAGCTTTCTTT.

The genes are TRBV7-3 and TRBJ1-2; D not resolved. The germline gives CDR1 SGHTA, CDR2 FQGTGA. The CDR3 contains 17 residues. V was shortened by 0 bases and J by 0 bases, with 14 bases between the two germline ends. CDR3 region: CASSLTPSNGANYGYTF. The DNA for the CDR3 is TGTGCCAGCAGCTTAACTCCCTCCAACGGAGCTAACTATGGCTACACCTTC.

The genes are TRBV6-5 and TRBJ2-7, with D tentatively TRBD2 (5 bases). The germline V gene has CDR1 MNHEY and CDR2 SVGAGI. Trimming took off 6 bases at V and 3 bases at J, with 15 bases between the two ends. The length of the CDR3 is 14 residues. The DNA for the CDR3 is TGTGCCAGCAGCCCCGGGTGGGAGAGCTACGAGCAGTACTTC. Translation gives CASSPGWESYEQYF.

This chain joins TRBV2 and TRBJ2-7; D is possibly TRBD2 (7 bases). V lost 8 bases and J lost 4, with 18 bases in between. Germline V lookup: CDR1 SNHLY, CDR2 FYNNEI. The CDR3 sequence is 14 residues long. The chain's CDR3 is CASRRGGGLYEQYF. In DNA form, the CDR3 reads TGTGCCAGCCGGAGGGGGGGAGGGCTGTACGAGCAGTACTTC.

The chain uses TRBV7-8 and TRBJ2-7; D not resolved. With 0 bases removed from V and 5 bases from J, the gap between germline ends came to 2 bases. The CDR3 runs 11 residues. Germline CDR1 reads SGHVS; CDR2 reads FQNEAQ. The CDR3 sequence is CASSLANEQYF. Here the CDR3 DNA reads TGTGCCAGCAGCTTAGCCAACGAGCAGTACTTC.

The chain carries TRBV10-3 and TRBJ2-2, with 7 nucleotides matching TRBD2. Germline CDR1 reads ENHRY; CDR2 reads SYGVKD. The CDR3 contains 14 residues. J gave up 6 bases and V 0 bases, and 1 base lay outside the gene matches. The CDR3 sequence: CAISESGGAGELFF. CDR3 coding DNA: TGTGCCATCAGTGAGTCGGGAGGGGCCGGGGAGCTGTTTTTT.

The CDR3 protein is CASSDPTGGENNEQFF. The CDR3 bases are TGTGCCAGCAGTGATCCGACAGGGGGCGAAAACAATGAGCAGTTCTTC. V usage is TRBV25-1 and J usage is TRBJ2-1; 10 nucleotides match TRBD1. The ends lost 3 bases at V and 5 bases at J; junction bases unmatched: 7. The CDR3 contains 16 residues. Germline values: CDR1 MGHDK, CDR2 SYGVNS.

The gene calls are TRBV25-1 and TRBJ2-7, with 7 bases matching TRBD2. V was pared by 4 bases and J by 0 bases, with 6 bases of the junction left unmatched. The CDR3 totals 15 residues. Germline V gene data show CDR1 as MGHDK and CDR2 as SYGVNS. CDR3 DNA sequence: TGTGCCAGCAGTGCGACTAGCCGTTCCTCCTACGAGCAGTACTTC. This codes for CASSATSRSSYEQYF.

The V and J genes are TRBV6-5 and TRBJ2-7, with TRBD1 matching over 9 bases. The CDR3 is made up of 13 amino acids. Trimming took 5 bases from V and 12 from J; bases not matched to a gene: 11. Germline CDR1 and CDR2: MNHEY and SVGAGI. CDR3: CASSPWTGEGRYF. The CDR3 DNA reads TGTGCCAGCAGTCCTTGGACAGGGGAGGGCCGGTACTTC.